The TCR beta chain described here comes from a study of shared clonotypes between healthy human individuals. Study context: Donors were a couple of women and a few men aged 18 to 49.

CDR3 length equals 14 residues. The ends were cut back, 2 bases at V and 4 bases at J, with 12 bases in the middle. Germline loops: CDR1 SGHRS, CDR2 YFSETQ. In the original analysis: Sequence data from immunoSEQ were junction-only and lacked quality scores; consequently, filtering differed. Clones were sequenced by immunoSEQ multiplex PCR, and TCRdb holds only the in-frame ones, with some missing. V and J calls and clone size are copied from that table; D and trimming were computed from the DNA. The profile covers about 1.5 million clones, with approximately 96% appearing a single time and about 1% taken by the ten largest. Concerning this clone: Other DNA sequences in the sample encode the same CDR3.

Sequences were obtained from naive CD4+ T cells sorted from blood. The sample's subset: CD45RA+ positively selected. The TCR was taken from a young man in good health. The chain couples TRBV5-1 to TRBJ2-5; D tentatively fits TRBD1 or TRBD2 (5 bases each). CDR3 sequence: CASSLSGTGETQYF. In DNA, the CDR3 is TGCGCCAGCAGCTTATCAGGGACGGGAGAGACCCAGTACTTC.